Listed below are T cell receptor beta chains from one sample, sequenced in a study of OX40 agonist ivuxolimab in advanced cancers. Libraries were prepared by immunoSEQ multiplex PCR; TCRdb keeps only in-frame clonotypes and omits some of them. Of about 53,000 clones in the sample, roughly 88% were seen once. The sample was CD4+ or CD8+ T cells sorted from blood, taken in a trial of the OX40 agonist ivuxolimab. The receptors stem from an adult with an advanced solid tumor such as melanoma, head and neck, liver or kidney cancer. Both conserved end residues are part of each CDR3. D genes are given only for firm matches. Clone size is given for some rows only: seen once, a few or many times, or a class if the clone is expanded.

>-|few|TRBV2|TRBJ1-1
TGTGCCAGCAGTGTGATAGTAGATGAAGCTTTCTTT
CASSVIVDEAFF
>TRBD1|-|TRBV5-1|TRBJ2-7
TGCGCCAGCAGCTCAGGAAGGGGGCTTAACGAGCAGTACTTC
CASSSGRGLNEQYF
>TRBD1|once|TRBV19|TRBJ2-1
TGTGCCAGTAACGGGGGACAGGGGTACAATGAGCAGTTCTTC
CASNGGQGYNEQFF
>TRBD1|-|TRBV30|TRBJ1-6
TGTGCCTGGATGGCCCACCGGACAGGGGACAATTCACCCCTCCACTTT
CAWMAHRTGDNSPLHF
>TRBD2|-|TRBV5-1|TRBJ2-1
TGCGCCAGCAGCTTGGATCCTAGCGGGGGGGCAAACCGCAGCAGGTTCTTC
CASSLDPSGGANRSRFF
>-|-|TRBV25-1|TRBJ1-5
TGTGCCAGCAGTGAATCAGTCCCCGGGAGTCCCCAGCATTTT
CASSESVPGSPQHF
>-|-|TRBV30|TRBJ1-4
TGTGCCTGGAGTGTACAGGGTTGGGGGTCAACTAATGAAAAACTGTTTTTT
CAWSVQGWGSTNEKLFF
>-|-|TRBV7-9|TRBJ2-7
TGTGCCAGCAGCTTAGGCCGAGGTTCCCTGGGCGAGCAGTACTTC
CASSLGRGSLGEQYF
>-|-|TRBV9|TRBJ1-5
TGTGCCAGCAGCGTAGGAATAGGGAGCAATCAGCCCCAGCATTTT
CASSVGIGSNQPQHF
>TRBD1|-|TRBV28|TRBJ1-5
TGTGCCAGCAGTCTAACTGACAGGGTTTGGCAGCCCCAGCATTTT
CASSLTDRVWQPQHF
>-|-|TRBV28|TRBJ2-7
TGTGCCAGCAACCCCGGGGATAGTTACGAGCAGTACTTC
CASNPGDSYEQYF
>-|once|TRBV18|TRBJ2-1
TGTGCCAGCTCACCAAGAGGGGCCGTCTCCTACAATGAGCAGTTCTTC
CASSPRGAVSYNEQFF
>TRBD1|-|TRBV6-6|TRBJ1-5
TGTGCCAGCAGCCCGACAGGGGCGAGCAATCAGCCCCAGCATTTT
CASSPTGASNQPQHF
>-|-|TRBV19|TRBJ1-5
TGTGCCAGTAGTAATCAGTATAGCAATCAGCCCCAGCATTTT
CASSNQYSNQPQHF
>-|-|TRBV6-6|TRBJ1-5
TGTGCCAGCAGTTACTCGACAACGAGCAATCAGCCCCAGCATTTT
CASSYSTTSNQPQHF
>TRBD2|-|TRBV2|TRBJ2-1
TGTGCCAGCAGCCCGGTAGGACTAGCGGACAATGAGCAGTTCTTC
CASSPVGLADNEQFF
>TRBD2|-|TRBV5-4|TRBJ2-7
TGTGCCAGCAGCCCTGGGGCCGGGACTAGCGGCTACGAGCAGTACTTC
CASSPGAGTSGYEQYF
>-|-|TRBV5-1|TRBJ2-1
TGCGCCAGCAGGATCTCCTCCGGAAATGAGCAGTTCTTC
CASRISSGNEQFF
>-|-|TRBV2|TRBJ2-7
TGTGCCAGCAGTGAACCGGGCCGTACTTCTTTC
CASSEPGRTSF
>TRBD1|-|TRBV5-4|TRBJ1-4
TGTGCCAGCAGCTTGACAGGGGCAGGTGAAAAACTGTTTTTT
CASSLTGAGEKLFF
>-|-|TRBV10-3|TRBJ2-5
TGTGCCATCAGTGATACTCGGGCTGGGGAGACCCAGTACTTC
CAISDTRAGETQYF
>-|-|TRBV7-2|TRBJ1-1
TGTGCCAGCAGCTTAACCGAAGGTCAAACTGAAGCTTTCTTT
CASSLTEGQTEAFF
>TRBD2|-|TRBV5-4|TRBJ2-3
TGTGCCAGCAGCTTGGGCGGGAGGGGGACAGATACGCAGTATTTT
CASSLGGRGTDTQYF